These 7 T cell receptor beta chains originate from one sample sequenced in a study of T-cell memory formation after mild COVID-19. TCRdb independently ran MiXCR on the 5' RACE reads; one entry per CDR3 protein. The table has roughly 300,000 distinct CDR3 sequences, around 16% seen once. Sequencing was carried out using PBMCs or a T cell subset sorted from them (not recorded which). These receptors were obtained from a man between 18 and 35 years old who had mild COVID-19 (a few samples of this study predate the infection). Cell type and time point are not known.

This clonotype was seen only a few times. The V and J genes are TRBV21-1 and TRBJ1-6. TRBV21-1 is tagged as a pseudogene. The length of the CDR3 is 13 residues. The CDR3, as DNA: TGTGCCAGCAAGCCGCCCAATAATTCACCCCTCCACTTT. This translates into CASKPPNNSPLHF.

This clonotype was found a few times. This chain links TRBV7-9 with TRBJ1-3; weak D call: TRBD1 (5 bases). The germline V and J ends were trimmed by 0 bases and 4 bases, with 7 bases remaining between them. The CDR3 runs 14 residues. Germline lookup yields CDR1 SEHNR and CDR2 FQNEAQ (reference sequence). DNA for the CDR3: TGTGCCAGCAGCTTAGCCCAGGGCGGAAACACCATATATTTT. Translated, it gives CASSLAQGGNTIYF.

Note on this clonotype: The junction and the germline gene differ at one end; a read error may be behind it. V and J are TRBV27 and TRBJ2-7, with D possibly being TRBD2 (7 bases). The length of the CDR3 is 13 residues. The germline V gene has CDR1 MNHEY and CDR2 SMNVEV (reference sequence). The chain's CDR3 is CASSLKRGAALWF. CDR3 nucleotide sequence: TGTGCCAGCAGTTTAAAACGGGGGGCGGCTCTTTGGTTC.

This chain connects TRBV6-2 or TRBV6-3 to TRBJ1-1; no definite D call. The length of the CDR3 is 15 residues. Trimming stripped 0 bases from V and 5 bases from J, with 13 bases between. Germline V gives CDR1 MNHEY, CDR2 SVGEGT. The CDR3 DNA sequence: TGTGCCAGCAGTTACTCCCCGCTTCGGGATACTGAAGCTTTCTTT. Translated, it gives CASSYSPLRDTEAFF.

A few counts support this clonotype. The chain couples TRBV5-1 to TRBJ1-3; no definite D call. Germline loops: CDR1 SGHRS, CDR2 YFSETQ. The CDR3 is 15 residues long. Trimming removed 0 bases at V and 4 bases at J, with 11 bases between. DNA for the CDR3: TGCGCCAGCAGCTTGGAAGGGTCGCGAGGAAACACCATATATTTT. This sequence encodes CASSLEGSRGNTIYF.

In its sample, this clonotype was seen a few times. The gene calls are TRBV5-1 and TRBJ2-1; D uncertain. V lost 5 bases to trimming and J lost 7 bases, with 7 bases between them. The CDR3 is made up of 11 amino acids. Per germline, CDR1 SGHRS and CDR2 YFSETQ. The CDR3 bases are TGCGCCAGCAGTATATGGAATGAGCAGTTCTTC. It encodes CASSIWNEQFF.

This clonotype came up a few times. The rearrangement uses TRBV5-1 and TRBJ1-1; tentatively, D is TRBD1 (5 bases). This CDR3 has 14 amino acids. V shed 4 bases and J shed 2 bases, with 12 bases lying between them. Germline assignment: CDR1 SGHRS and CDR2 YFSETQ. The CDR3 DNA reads TGCGCCAGCAGCGAGACAGCTTCCAACACTGAAGCTTTCTTT. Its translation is CASSETASNTEAFF.